Listed below are T cell receptor beta chains from one sample, sequenced in a study of shared T cell receptors in the human thymus. Some clones are missing from TCRdb's copy, which holds only in-frame ones; the method was immunoSEQ multiplex PCR. The sample includes 500,000 to 850,000 clones, around 87% seen only once; the top ten take 0.0094%. This sample was shared with a second study, whose subject was human thymus T cells.

The specimen sequenced was thymocytes. These receptors were taken from a boy under two years old with a congenital heart defect. Both conserved end residues are part of each CDR3. The D gene is left open where the match is weak. Size is stated for part of the rows, as once, few or many counts, or as a class when the clone is expanded.

d_call j_call v_call clone_size cdr3_nt cdr3_aa
TRBD1 TRBJ2-1 TRBV29-1 . TGCAGCGCGGGGACAGGGGTTTACTTCGCCTTTCCCCGAGGGGATTACAATGAGCAGTTCTTC CSAGTGVYFAFPRGDYNEQFF
TRBD1 TRBJ1-6 TRBV7-8 . TGTGCCAGCAGCTTAAGGTTGGCAGGGGGTATTAATTCACCCCTCCACTTT CASSLRLAGGINSPLHF
. TRBJ2-7 TRBV28 few TGTGCCAGCAGTCGAAGGGAGGAAGGCGAGCAGTACTTC CASSRREEGEQYF
. TRBJ1-2 TRBV25-1 . TGTGCCAGCAGTGAATATGTCCCCGGGGGGCCTATAGGCTACACCTTC CASSEYVPGGPIGYTF
. TRBJ1-1 TRBV9 . TGTGCCAGCAGCGTCGTACTTCAGGGCCACCGCACTGAAGCTTTCTTT CASSVVLQGHRTEAFF
. TRBJ2-3 TRBV5-6 . TGTGCCAGCAGCTTGACACCTGTGGATACGCAGTATTTT CASSLTPVDTQYF
TRBD2 TRBJ2-3 TRBV5-4 . TGTGCCAGCAGCAAACACCTAGCGGGGACCACAGATACGCAGTATTTT CASSKHLAGTTDTQYF
TRBD2 TRBJ2-7 TRBV30 . TGTGCCTGGACCGGCGGTAGCGGGAGCGAGCAGTACTTC CAWTGGSGSEQYF
. TRBJ2-7 TRBV11-2 . TGTGCCAGCAGCTTCGGGGGGCCGTCCTACGAGCAGTACTTC CASSFGGPSYEQYF
TRBD1 TRBJ2-2 TRBV7-2 . TGTGCCAGCAGCAGGACAGGGGCGGGCACCGGGGAGCTGTTTTTT CASSRTGAGTGELFF
TRBD2 TRBJ2-7 TRBV10-3 once TGTGCCATCAGTGAGGGTAGCGGGAGGGTTCACGGCTCCTACGAGCAGTACTTC CAISEGSGRVHGSYEQYF
TRBD1 TRBJ2-3 TRBV28 . TGTGCCAGCAGTTTGGGGGTCCACAGGGGGCACTTAATGATTAGCACAGATACGCAGTATTTT CASSLGVHRGHLMISTDTQYF
TRBD1 TRBJ1-3 TRBV5-5 . TGTGCCAGCAGCCACCGACAGGGAAACGGAAACACCATATATTTT CASSHRQGNGNTIYF
TRBD1 TRBJ2-7 TRBV19 once TGTGCCAGTAGTGGGAGACAGGGGCCCTACGAGCAGTACTTC CASSGRQGPYEQYF
. TRBJ2-7 TRBV6-1 . TGTGCCAGCAGGGGACATAAGACCTACGAGCAGTACTTC CASRGHKTYEQYF
TRBD2 TRBJ2-7 TRBV5-6 . TGTGCCAGCAGCCCCTGGACTAGCGGTTGTGTCGAGCAGTACTTC CASSPWTSGCVEQYF
TRBD2 TRBJ2-1 TRBV7-9 . TGTGCCAGCAGCCCCCAGGGCGGGGGGTACAATGAGCAGTTCTTC CASSPQGGGYNEQFF
TRBD2 TRBJ2-1 TRBV5-4 . TGTGCCAGCAGCTTTGGGACTAGCGGCCCCGATGAGCAGTTCTTC CASSFGTSGPDEQFF
TRBD1 TRBJ2-3 TRBV9 . TGTGCCAGCAGCCCTCCGGGACAGGGGACAGATACGCAGTATTTT CASSPPGQGTDTQYF
. TRBJ1-5 TRBV4-3 . TGCGCCAGCAGCCAAGATACCGGAGAGAATCAGCCCCAGCATTTT CASSQDTGENQPQHF
. TRBJ2-1 TRBV19 . TGTGCCAGTAGTATAGGGGGCGGAATTACCTACAATGAGCAGTTCTTC CASSIGGGITYNEQFF
TRBD1 TRBJ2-1 TRBV6-1 . TGTGCCAGCAGTGCTAGAGACAGGGGCGTCTACAATGAGCAGTTCTTC CASSARDRGVYNEQFF
. TRBJ1-5 TRBV13 . TGTGCCAGCAGCTTCGGAGCTCAGCCCCAGCATTTT CASSFGAQPQHF
. TRBJ2-7 TRBV28 . TGTGCCAGCAGTACTACAGGCCCTAAGGGCGAGCAGTACTTC CASSTTGPKGEQYF
. TRBJ1-6 TRBV4-3 . TGCGCCAGCAGCCAAGACTTTTTAGGGAGGAGAGGGACCCTCCACTTT CASSQDFLGRRGTLHF
. TRBJ1-4 TRBV2 . TGTGCCAGCAGTGAAGAGGGAAGGGGGTATCCCCATGAAAAACTGTTTTTT CASSEEGRGYPHEKLFF
. TRBJ2-7 TRBV4-2 . TGTGCCAGCAGCCAAGACGGGGACGAGCAGTACTTC CASSQDGDEQYF
TRBD2 TRBJ2-1 TRBV5-8 . TGTGCCAGCAGGAAGGGGACTAGCGGGAGGTACAATGAGCAGTTCTTC CASRKGTSGRYNEQFF
. TRBJ1-1 TRBV28 . TGTGCCAGCAGCCTGTGGAGGGGGGGGAAGAACACTGAAGCTTTCTTT CASSLWRGGKNTEAFF
TRBD1 TRBJ1-2 TRBV7-9 . TGTGCCAGCAGCTTAGTGGGGGAGACAGGGGCGGTCTTC CASSLVGETGAVF
. TRBJ1-3 TRBV5-6 few TGTGCCAGCAGCTTACAGGAGTCTGGAAACACCATATATTTT CASSLQESGNTIYF
TRBD2 TRBJ2-4 TRBV28 . TGTGCCAGCAGTTTCCGACTAGCGGGGGGGCGGGCCAAAAACATTCAGTACTTC CASSFRLAGGRAKNIQYF
TRBD2 TRBJ2-7 TRBV25-1 . TGTGCCAGCAGCCTTACCGGGACTAGCGGCTCCTACGAGCAGTACTTC CASSLTGTSGSYEQYF
TRBD1 TRBJ1-1 TRBV5-6 . TGTGCCAGCAGCCCCCGAAGGGGGCCGGCTTTCTTT CASSPRRGPAFF
. TRBJ1-1 TRBV5-1 . TGCGCCAGCAGAGGGGTAAACACTGAAGCTTTCTTT CASRGVNTEAFF
TRBD1 TRBJ1-1 TRBV4-3 . TGCGCCAGCAGCCAGATCCCCGGACAGGGGGCTTCTCCTGAAGCTTTCTTT CASSQIPGQGASPEAFF
. TRBJ2-7 TRBV7-2 . TGTGCCAGCAGCCCCTCCCCGGGGAAGTCGTACGAGCAGTACTTC CASSPSPGKSYEQYF
TRBD2 TRBJ2-7 TRBV28 . TGTGCCAGCAGTCTCGGACTAGCGGGAGCCATCTACGAGCAGTACTTC CASSLGLAGAIYEQYF
. TRBJ1-2 TRBV5-4 . TGTGCCAGTTGCAGGCGGGGAAGCAACTATGGCTACACCTTC CASCRRGSNYGYTF
. TRBJ1-2 TRBV28 . TGTGCCAGCAGCAAATTGGGCAGGATCTATGGCTACACCTTC CASSKLGRIYGYTF
. TRBJ1-6 TRBV30 . TGTGCCTGGAGTGGGGGAAGGGGGGGAGAGAATTCACCCCTCCACTTT CAWSGGRGGENSPLHF
. TRBJ1-2 TRBV5-6 . TGTGCCAGCAGATCGAGACAGAAGAACTATGGCTACACCTTC CASRSRQKNYGYTF
TRBD1 TRBJ2-7 TRBV11-2 . TGTGCCAGCAGCTCCGGGACAGGGTCCCTTCCTCTCGAGCAGTACTTC CASSSGTGSLPLEQYF
. TRBJ2-3 TRBV29-1 . TGCAGCGTTGATGCGCTAGATGGCCAGGGGGATACGCAGTATTTT CSVDALDGQGDTQYF
TRBD1 TRBJ2-3 TRBV5-1 . TGCGCCAGCAGCTCCGGGACAGGGTTTCCGCGCACAGATACGCAGTATTTT CASSSGTGFPRTDTQYF
. TRBJ2-1 TRBV6-5 . TGTGCCAGCAGTTACGGTCTGGGTCCAGGGTATGAGCAGTTCTTC CASSYGLGPGYEQFF
. TRBJ2-5 TRBV4-1 few TGCGCCAGCAGCCCCCCAAGGGGGTCCCAAGAGACCCAGTACTTC CASSPPRGSQETQYF
TRBD1 TRBJ2-7 TRBV14 . TGTGCCAGCAGCCAAGTACAGGGGGAGAGTTCCTACGAGCAGTACTTC CASSQVQGESSYEQYF
TRBD1 TRBJ2-5 TRBV5-1 . TGCGCCAGCAGCTGGACGGGACAGGGGGGTCAAGAGACCCAGTACTTC CASSWTGQGGQETQYF
. TRBJ1-5 TRBV10-3 . TGTGCCAGCAGTAAAAGAGCCAGGGGTAGCAATCAGCCCCAGCATTTT CASSKRARGSNQPQHF
. TRBJ1-4 TRBV4-3 . TGCGCCAGCAGCCAAGGAAGGGGGATACGAGAAAAACTGTTTTTT CASSQGRGIREKLFF